The rows below give T cell receptor beta chains drawn from one sample of a study of response to subunit inactivated influenza vaccine. TCRdb re-analysed the RT-PCR reads in MiXCR, keeping a single row per CDR3 protein. The repertoire holds hundreds of thousands of distinct CDR3 sequences, with roughly 14% as singletons. The sample in question was PBMCs from blood, obtained approximately 13 days after vaccination. The receptors originated from a man aged 45-65 years who received an inactivated influenza vaccine. CDR3s include the opening cysteine and the closing phenylalanine or tryptophan. The D gene is left open where the match is weak. Clone size is shown for a subset of rows, as once, few, many or a class of expanded clone.

DNA: TGTGCCAGCAGTTACGCGGGTGGGGGCCGGACTGAAGCTTTCTTT
CDR3: CASSYAGGGRTEAFF
J: TRBJ1-1
D: NA
V: TRBV6-2/TRBV6-3
size: few

DNA: TGTGCCAGCAGACCGACAGACAATGAGCAGTTCTTC
CDR3: CASRPTDNEQFF
J: TRBJ2-1
D: NA
V: TRBV12-3/TRBV12-4
size: many

DNA: TGCGCCAGCAGCTTTACGGGACGGGACACCGGGGAGCTGTTTTTT
CDR3: CASSFTGRDTGELFF
J: TRBJ2-2
D: NA
V: TRBV5-1
size: NA

DNA: TGTGCCAGCAGTCCGAAAGGGACAGCGCGAGAGACCCAGTACTTC
CDR3: CASSPKGTARETQYF
J: TRBJ2-5
D: TRBD1
V: TRBV27
size: NA

DNA: TGCGCCAGCAGCAAACGATCGGACTATGGCTACACCTTC
CDR3: CASSKRSDYGYTF
J: TRBJ1-2
D: NA
V: TRBV5-1
size: many

DNA: TGCAGTGCTGTAGCGGGGGGTAGCTCCTACAATGAGCAGTTCTTC
CDR3: CSAVAGGSSYNEQFF
J: TRBJ2-1
D: TRBD2
V: TRBV20-1
size: NA

DNA: TGTGCCAGCAGAGGGGACAGGGACACTGAAGCTTTCTTT
CDR3: CASRGDRDTEAFF
J: TRBJ1-1
D: TRBD1
V: TRBV2
size: few

DNA: TGTGCCACCAGCAGAGCCTTCTCCGGGATGAGCTCCTACAATGAGCAGTTCTTC
CDR3: CATSRAFSGMSSYNEQFF
J: TRBJ2-1
D: NA
V: TRBV15
size: many

DNA: TGTGCCAGTACCTCCCGGGAGATGAACACTGAAGCTTTCTTT
CDR3: CASTSREMNTEAFF
J: TRBJ1-1
D: NA
V: TRBV7-9
size: few

DNA: TGCAGTGCTAGAGGCAGGGGGCTTAGTAATTCACCCCTCCACTTT
CDR3: CSARGRGLSNSPLHF
J: TRBJ1-6
D: TRBD1
V: TRBV20-1
size: few

DNA: TGTGCCAGCAGTTTATATGGGACAGGGGGCTGGCAGCCCCAGCATTTT
CDR3: CASSLYGTGGWQPQHF
J: TRBJ1-5
D: TRBD1
V: TRBV28
size: few

DNA: TGTGCCAGCAGTTATGGAGTCCGGGGGCAGCCCCAGCATTTT
CDR3: CASSYGVRGQPQHF
J: TRBJ1-5
D: NA
V: TRBV6-2/TRBV6-3
size: few

DNA: TGTGCCAGCAGTTTCTCCGGGACAACTACTTTTAACTATGGCTACACCTTC
CDR3: CASSFSGTTTFNYGYTF
J: TRBJ1-2
D: NA
V: TRBV12-3/TRBV12-4
size: NA

DNA: TGTGCCAGCAGCCAATTACAGCGGGGGGGCGGTCGGAATACGCAGTATTTT
CDR3: CASSQLQRGGGRNTQYF
J: TRBJ2-3
D: TRBD2
V: TRBV3-1
size: few

DNA: TGCAGCCTGGACGGACAGGCTCGCACAGATACGCAGTATTTT
CDR3: CSLDGQARTDTQYF
J: TRBJ2-3
D: TRBD1
V: TRBV29-1
size: few

DNA: TGCAGTGCTAGCTCCGGGACTAGCGTAACAGATACGCAGTATTTT
CDR3: CSASSGTSVTDTQYF
J: TRBJ2-3
D: TRBD2
V: TRBV20-1
size: few

DNA: TGCGCCAGCAGCTTGTTGGCTAGCGGGGGCTACGAGCAGTACTTC
CDR3: CASSLLASGGYEQYF
J: TRBJ2-7
D: TRBD2
V: TRBV5-1
size: few

DNA: TGCGCCAGCAGCCCAGGGTATGATGGAAACACCATATATTTT
CDR3: CASSPGYDGNTIYF
J: TRBJ1-3
D: NA
V: TRBV4-3
size: NA

DNA: TGTGCCAGCAGCCAAGTTGGCCCTAGACTGTTTTTT
CDR3: CASSQVGPRLFF
J: TRBJ1-4
D: NA
V: TRBV3-1
size: NA

DNA: TGTGCCAGTAGTTCGACAGGCCCCTATAGCACAGATACGCAGTATTTT
CDR3: CASSSTGPYSTDTQYF
J: TRBJ2-3
D: NA
V: TRBV19
size: NA

DNA: TGTGCCAGCTCGAGAACGGAGGTGCAGTTCTTC
CDR3: CASSRTEVQFF
J: TRBJ2-1
D: NA
V: TRBV7-9
size: NA

DNA: TGTGCCAGCAGTCCCCGGACTAGCGAATACAATGAGCAGTTCTTC
CDR3: CASSPRTSEYNEQFF
J: TRBJ2-1
D: TRBD2
V: TRBV12-3/TRBV12-4
size: NA

DNA: TGCGCCAGCAGCTTGGGGGACAGAACTAGCTCCTACGAGCAGTACTTC
CDR3: CASSLGDRTSSYEQYF
J: TRBJ2-7
D: TRBD1
V: TRBV5-1
size: few

DNA: TGTGCCACCGCCGGGTTATTAGCCACAGATACGCAGTATTTT
CDR3: CATAGLLATDTQYF
J: TRBJ2-3
D: NA
V: TRBV27
size: NA

DNA: TGTGCCAGCAGTTGGGACAGGGGTAGCGATGAGCAGTTCTTC
CDR3: CASSWDRGSDEQFF
J: TRBJ2-1
D: TRBD1
V: TRBV6-2/TRBV6-3
size: few

DNA: TGTGCCATCAGACCCGTTTCCCGAGGAAACACCATATATTTT
CDR3: CAIRPVSRGNTIYF
J: TRBJ1-3
D: NA
V: TRBV10-3
size: few

DNA: TGTGCCAGCAGCCCAAGGGGTGGTAAGCAGTTCTTC
CDR3: CASSPRGGKQFF
J: TRBJ2-1
D: NA
V: TRBV5-4
size: NA

DNA: TGTGCCAGCAGCCAAGGAGGTCTAGCGGGGCAGCAGTTCTTC
CDR3: CASSQGGLAGQQFF
J: TRBJ2-1
D: TRBD2
V: TRBV14
size: NA

DNA: TGCAGTGCTAGAGAGGTTGACAGGGTTTACGAGCAGTACTTC
CDR3: CSAREVDRVYEQYF
J: TRBJ2-7
D: TRBD1
V: TRBV20-1
size: NA

DNA: TGCGCCAGCAGCCCGATCATGAACACTGAAGCTTTCTTT
CDR3: CASSPIMNTEAFF
J: TRBJ1-1
D: NA
V: TRBV5-1
size: few

DNA: TGCGCCAGCGGTAAGGAGCGAGTCAACACAGATACGCAGTATTTT
CDR3: CASGKERVNTDTQYF
J: TRBJ2-3
D: NA
V: TRBV5-1
size: NA

DNA: TGCGCCAGCAGCTTGGGGACAGCAGGTCGACCAGATACGCAGTATTTT
CDR3: CASSLGTAGRPDTQYF
J: TRBJ2-3
D: NA
V: TRBV5-1
size: NA